This T cell receptor beta chain was sequenced for a study of cytomegalovirus exposure and HLA in healthy donors (dated by TCRdb to the late 2010s). Regarding the research as a whole: An earlier analysis of roughly 570 of the donors reported 250 to 350 Gb of sequence data and 117 million unique TCR beta sequences obtained from about 179 million T cells. Both class I and class II loci were covered by HLA typing, at four-digit resolution. Typing coverage differed by locus: A, B, C, DRB1 and DQB1 were typed in about 620-640 donors, DQA1 in about 510, DPA1 in approximately 600, and DPB1 in around 490. The genetic ancestry cluster associated with self-reported Caucasian donors included roughly four fifths of the 398 genotyped donors. Donor age, sex, ethnicity and CMV serostatus were compiled together with the repertoire data. On average, roughly 200,000 unique TCR beta nucleotide sequences were sequenced per donor among 398 genotyped donors of the cohort, with roughly 18% of those sequences being non-productive. An earlier analysis of several hundred of the donors applied high-throughput TCR beta sequencing to assess whether each TCR beta V gene segment acted as functional or pseudogenic. The study aimed to test whether cataloging public T cell receptors could reveal signatures of past pathogen exposure. Rather than using new phenotypic data, the later analysis identified candidate immune exposures from TCR beta sequences and from how often those sequences occurred across donors. A later genetic analysis took genome-wide SNP genotypes for about 65% of the roughly 670 donors and used that subset as a discovery cohort. An early release covering roughly 600 HLA-typed donors comprised about 300 gigabases of sequencing data and tens of millions of unique TCR sequences. All discovery cohort repertoires had been generated using a single sequencing platform. The T cell repertoires of 550 to 850 subjects were profiled by immunosequencing and related to cytomegalovirus serostatus. In a later analysis, previously published TCR beta repertoires from 666 donors were re-analyzed and high-resolution HLA genotyping was added so that TCR occurrence patterns could be studied. Roughly 5 DR-DQ haplotypes were handled as single units for association and clustering, since linkage in the cohort was strong. To predict cytomegalovirus infection status, the study brought together high-throughput TCR immunosequencing, statistical association of individual TCRs with disease status, and machine learning. In addition to the first cohort of several hundred subjects, a separate validation cohort of 120 different subjects was used. Here is what the overall study found, with its caveats: An earlier analysis of approximately 500 of the donors showed that most TCR beta V segments appeared in productive rearrangements either about 90% or about 30% of the time, which broadly matched IMGT annotations. A cluster of highly shared sequence variants was judged likely to be a technical artifact of the sequencing pipeline. The study gave a list of 150 to 200 TCR beta chains associated with cytomegalovirus. Compared with the approximately 600-donor mean, donors in an Asian-associated ancestry cluster had fewer N-insertions in productive TCRs, according to a later genetic analysis. According to a later analysis, parvovirus B19, influenza, CMV and Epstein-Barr virus appeared linked to several top co-occurrence clusters. Across donors, most TCR sequences were observed very rarely, whereas some public TCRs were present in many individuals. A later analysis found that HLA-associated TCR beta chains were more clonally expanded and had lower generation probabilities than equally common non-associated chains. Because HLA typing was unavailable for some donors at each locus, only the typed subset was used in association tests. The authors suggested that the approach could potentially be extended to other disease states and immunological phenotypes. According to a later analysis, most CMV-associated TCR beta chains appeared to be HLA-restricted, and the HLA associations seemed to be driven largely by CMV exposure. Specific HLA alleles were associated with about 17,000 TCR beta sequences at a false discovery rate of 0.05 in a later analysis. The cohort was sequenced for TCR beta chains only, and without alpha or paired-chain data the features that could be detected were limited. A few of the identified cytomegalovirus-associated TCR beta chains were confirmed in vitro to be specific for cytomegalovirus antigens. According to a later analysis, TCR association rates differed among HLA loci, with DRB1 alleles showing the most associated TCRs and HLA-C alleles showing the fewest. Some IMGT-functional V segments, including TRBV6-2 and TRBV6-3, could not be told apart with the 87-base-pair reads, so those segments were excluded. Immune exposure information for the cohort was limited to CMV serostatus. Fewer than 20 rarely observed V segments, including chromosome 9 orphons, were excluded from the earlier analysis of almost 600 of the donors because counts were too low. A further reported finding was that TCR beta sequences accurately predicted the HLA-A and HLA-B alleles for most subjects in the first cohort. Linkage disequilibrium might explain the correlated functional status among segregating V segments, but an unknown experimental factor could not be ruled out. Presence/absence analyses assumed roughly uniform sequencing depth across donors, an assumption that may not hold. V-gene and J-gene trimming of TCR beta chains was associated with a missense DCLRE1C variant in a later genetic analysis, and the association was replicated in an independent cohort. In both the original and validation cohorts, the classifier was reported to diagnose cytomegalovirus status with high specificity and sensitivity. When HLA alleles, especially DR and DQ, strongly co-occurred, attributing TCR associations to individual alleles was difficult.

Turning to this clone: There is no known antigen for this receptor. Base qualities were left out, and no much larger clone turns up one base away.

V ends up 5 bases short and J 1 base short, with an unmatched junction base count of 8. For CDR1 and CDR2, the germline V gene (reference sequence) lists LNHDA and SQIVND. From the cysteine through the phenylalanine, the CDR3 covers 17 amino acids. CDR3 DNA is the only sequence kept; it has 51 bases, read in frame from the first base. Library creation used the immunoSEQ multiplex PCR assay. For the multiplex PCR, a mixture combining 60 forward primers for TCR Vbeta segments and 13 reverse primers for TCR Jbeta segments was used. A multiplex PCR assay on genomic DNA amplified the CDR3 region of rearranged TCR beta genes. On the Illumina HiSeq System, the amplified TCR beta libraries were sequenced as 87-base-pair reads. Regarding the original processing steps: Across the 670 or so repertoires, a later analysis counted 80 million or so unique TCR beta chains, 9.5 million to 13 million of which were shared by at least two donors. A nearest-neighbor algorithm error-corrected the raw reads and collapsed the reads into unique sequences, merging closely related sequences to remove PCR and sequencing errors. V, D and J gene segments were assigned by aligning CDR3 sequences to IMGT reference sequences. For a sequence to be retained, a match of at least six nucleotides was required to both a V gene segment and a J gene segment. Rearrangements were called productive when the CDR3 lacked stop codons and stayed in frame with V and J; all others were non-productive. Following IMGT convention, CDR3 was defined as the stretch from the second conserved V-encoded cysteine to the conserved J-encoded phenylalanine. Sequences without an unambiguous match to a single V gene segment were excluded from the earlier analysis of a few hundred of the donors. In an earlier analysis of a few hundred of the donors, a V segment was called functional when productive rearrangements were above 56.7%, and segregating when the standard deviation between donors exceeded 5%. A statistical classification framework was built for diagnosing cytomegalovirus status from the catalog of TCR beta chain sequences. In a later analysis, V and J genes were assigned by comparing TCR nucleotide sequences against IMGT/GENE-DB human TR gene sequences. A later analysis assigned CDR3 sequences and most-parsimonious VDJ recombination scenarios with the TCRdist pipeline. In a later analysis, every TCR beta chain was defined by the combination of its CDR3 amino acid sequence and its V-gene family, and reads without a unique V-gene family were dropped. A later analysis removed several hundred highly shared, low-generation-probability nucleotide sequences to deal with suspected cross-contamination and a sequencing artifact. For each public chain, a later analysis derived a clonal expansion index from normalized ranks of inferred template counts within each repertoire. A later analysis computed generation probabilities with a VDJ recombination model fitted to out-of-frame rearrangements, and checked the results against IGoR. A later analysis scored TCR-TCR, TCR-HLA and TCR-CMV co-occurrence with hypergeometric tests, applying a repertoire-size bias correction to TCR pairs. False discovery rates were estimated in a later analysis by permuting HLA or CMV assignments 20 times. In a later analysis, co-occurring TCRs were grouped using DBSCAN, with TCRdist sequence similarity added in when clustering inside HLA-allele-positive subsets. For co-occurrence clustering, repertoires with fewer than 30,000 or more than 120,000 public chains were excluded, along with 5 or 6 repertoires with anomalous nucleotide sharing. TCRdb carries this immuneACCESS record with in-frame sequences only. Its versions omit some clonotypes, under half of them owing to an unresolved V gene in the studies checked, with the rest unexplained. V, J and clone size were drawn from that table, and D and trimming were deduced from the DNA. The sample profile shows some 200,000 clones; 75% to 90% of them were found once. The ten top clones hold 6.3% of the sample.

The cohort comprised 710 or so healthy bone marrow donors. All cohort members were sampled while nominally healthy, although unrecorded immune exposures were likely present. The donor tested CMV seropositive and was one of the 289 seropositive cohort members. A peripheral blood sample was provided by each donor, and peripheral blood mononuclear cells were used for TCR beta sequencing. The Qiagen DNeasy Blood Extraction Kit was used to extract genomic DNA from the blood cell samples. The source material was PBMCs. The receptor comes from a man aged 40-55 years in good health and CMV-seropositive. The chain links TRBV19 with TRBJ1-4; 9 nucleotides in the junction match TRBD1. The CDR3 region: CASSSGTGIGTNEKLFF. The DNA is as follows: TGTGCCAGTAGTTCCGGGACAGGGATAGGAACTAATGAAAAACTGTTTTTT. Where the CDR3 stops, the reference TRBV19 and TRBJ1-4 genes take over; the full variable domain is DGGITQSPKYLFRKEGQNVTLSCEQNLNHDAMYWYRQDPGQGLRLIYYSQIVNDFQKGDIAEGYSVSREKKESFPLTVTSAQKNPTAFYLCASSSGTGIGTNEKLFFGSGTQLSVL.